Following are 26 T cell receptor beta chains from one sample sequenced in a study of identical twins. TCRdb itself ran the 5' RACE reads through MiXCR, one entry per CDR3 protein. The sample has just over 450,000 distinct CDR3 sequences, around 14% seen once. These same data were also listed under a study on yellow fever vaccine responses in identical twins.

The specimen sequenced was CD4+ T cells sorted from blood. These receptors originate from a woman aged 18-35 years in good health.

The V and J genes are TRBV6-5 and TRBJ2-3, with a possible D match to TRBD2 (6 bases). Germline V gene data show CDR1 as MNHEY and CDR2 as SVGAGI. Trimming shortened V by 4 bases and J by 2 bases, and 10 bases separated the two germline ends. CDR3 length equals 14 residues. This CDR3 is CASSSRGTTDTQYF. In DNA, the CDR3 is TGTGCCAGCAGTTCCCGCGGGACCACAGATACGCAGTATTTT.

The chain couples TRBV20-1 to TRBJ2-3; tentative D call: TRBD2 (5 bases). The CDR3 length is 17 residues. V shed 0 bases and J shed 0 bases, with 16 bases lying between them. From germline, CDR1 is DFQATT and CDR2 SNEGSKA (reference sequence). The chain's CDR3 is CSARDWQSGSSTDTQYF. In DNA, the CDR3 is TGCAGTGCTAGAGATTGGCAGAGCGGATCTAGCACAGATACGCAGTATTTT.

The sample holds a few counts of this clonotype. The rearrangement links TRBV9 to TRBJ1-5; D remains ambiguous. V was clipped by 0 bases and J by 0 bases, with 7 bases between them. Germline V CDR1 and CDR2: SGDLS, YYNGEE. The CDR3 is 15 residues long. CDR3 protein: CASSVGAYSNQPQHF. As DNA, the CDR3 is TGTGCCAGCAGCGTAGGGGCCTATAGCAATCAGCCCCAGCATTTT.

This clonotype was seen at least ten times. V is TRBV12-3 or TRBV12-4 and J is TRBJ2-1, with 8 bases aligning to TRBD2. The CDR3 runs 14 residues. The V and J ends lost 8 bases and 3 bases, in that order; junction bases with no gene match: 6. The CDR3 spells CASRGAGVYNEQFF. The CDR3 nucleotides read TGTGCCAGCCGGGGAGCGGGGGTCTACAATGAGCAGTTCTTC.

This clonotype showed up just a few times. The rearrangement uses TRBV5-1 and TRBJ2-7; possible D gene TRBD2, 5 bases. CDR1 is SGHRS, CDR2 YFSETQ, per germline. Between the trimmed V and J ends, which lost 0 bases and 2 bases, there was a span of 9 bases. The CDR3 length is 14 residues. The CDR3 region is CASSLGEGTYEQYF. The CDR3 coding sequence is TGCGCCAGCAGCTTGGGAGAGGGCACCTACGAGCAGTACTTC.

This clonotype was seen a few times. The chain uses TRBV2 and TRBJ2-5; TRBD2 matches at 13 bases. CDR1 and CDR2 (germline): SNHLY, FYNNEI. There are 15 residues in the CDR3. The trim removed 8 bases at V and 2 bases at J, leaving 5 bases unmatched. The CDR3 here is CASGATSGGQETQYF. The CDR3 region has the DNA TGTGCCAGCGGCGCGACTAGCGGGGGGCAAGAGACCCAGTACTTC.

This clonotype was recorded a few times. The V gene is TRBV28, the J gene TRBJ1-5; possible D gene TRBD1, 6 bases. The CDR3 is 16 amino acids. V was clipped by 5 bases and J by 2 bases, with 16 bases between them. Germline V gene sequence: CDR1 MDHEN, CDR2 SYDVKM. The CDR3, as DNA: TGTGCCAGCAGTCCCGGCACAGGGCTCCGCAATCAGCCCCAGCATTTT. It is translated as CASSPGTGLRNQPQHF.

This clonotype appeared a few times. This chain connects TRBV9 to TRBJ2-1; the D is unclear. The germline V gene has CDR1 SGDLS and CDR2 YYNGEE. The CDR3 length is 15 residues. V lost 3 bases and J lost 2, with 12 bases in between. The CDR3 DNA reads as TGTGCCAGCAGCGCCGCCGCCGCGGCCTACAATGAGCAGTTCTTC. Encoded protein: CASSAAAAAYNEQFF.

This clonotype occurred many times. The CDR3 DNA reads as TGTGCCAGCAGCTTATGGGGAGATACGCAGTATTTT. Translating it yields CASSLWGDTQYF. The chain joins TRBV7-2 to TRBJ2-3; D gene ambiguous. Trimming took 2 bases from V and 5 from J, leaving 5 bases between them. CDR1 is SGHTA, CDR2 FQGNSA, per germline. The CDR3 loop spans 12 amino acids. The complete variable domain, with remaining parts taken from reference TRBV7-2 and TRBJ2-3, reads GAGVSQSPSNKVTEKGKDVELRCDPISGHTALYWYRQSLGQGLEFLIYFQGNSAPDKSGLPSDRFSAERTGGSVSTLTIQRTQQEDSAVYLCASSLWGDTQYFGPGTRLTVL.

V gene TRBV6-1 combines with J gene TRBJ1-4; no reliable D call. The CDR3 spans 12 residues. V lost 4 bases and J 7 bases, leaving 7 bases between the germline ends. CDR1 is MNHNS and CDR2 is SASEGT in the germline V gene. As DNA, the CDR3 is TGTGCCAGCAGTGCAGAACGTGAAAAACTGTTTTTT. Its translation: CASSAEREKLFF.

This clonotype was observed a handful of times. The chain joins TRBV6-1 to TRBJ2-2; TRBD1 agrees at 10 bases. The CDR3 loop spans 15 amino acids. Losses at the gene ends were 6 bases for V and 5 bases for J; bases not matched to a gene: 6. In germline, CDR1 is MNHNS, CDR2 SASEGT. The CDR3 DNA sequence: TGTGCCAGCAGGCCCGGGACAGGGGTTACCGGGGAGCTGTTTTTT. Residues: CASRPGTGVTGELFF.

The chain employs TRBV11-2 and TRBJ2-1; 9 bases agree with TRBD1. Unmatched junction bases numbered 12, after V lost 4 bases and J lost 8 bases. Germline CDR1 SGHAT, CDR2 FQNNGV. This CDR3 is 16 amino acids long. DNA of the CDR3: TGTGCCAGCAGCTCGGAGGGGACAGGGAAAGGGGATGAGCAGTTCTTC. Residues: CASSSEGTGKGDEQFF.

The CDR3 protein is CASTRLAAEETQYF. The CDR3 nucleotides read TGTGCCAGCACCCGTCTAGCGGCTGAAGAGACCCAGTACTTC. J is TRBJ2-5 and V is TRBV6-1; 7 bases map to TRBD2. The CDR3 totals 14 residues. Germline values: CDR1 MNHNS, CDR2 SASEGT. The junction had 8 bases not matched to a gene; V was cut back by 7 bases and J by 3 bases.

The chain has TRBV6-1 and TRBJ2-4; 12 bases align to TRBD2. This CDR3 has 19 residues. The V gene's germline CDR1 is MNHNS and CDR2 SASEGT. The V and J ends lost 4 bases and 6 bases, in that order; junction bases with no gene match: 16. CDR3 region: CASSVLAGGNWDRRNIQYF. The DNA of the CDR3 is TGTGCCAGCAGTGTCCTAGCGGGGGGGAATTGGGACCGTAGAAACATTCAGTACTTC.

Of note for this clonotype: Its ends do not fully match the called genes, so a read error is possible. The chain uses TRBV4-2 and TRBJ2-7; 9 bases are shared with TRBD1. From germline, CDR1 is LGHNA and CDR2 YNFKEQ. The CDR3 runs 16 residues. The CDR3, as DNA: TGTGCCAGCAGCCAAGATCAGACAGGGGGACCCTACAAGCAGTACTTC. Its protein is CASSQDQTGGPYKQYF.

This chain connects TRBV20-1 to TRBJ2-2, with 9 bases identical to TRBD2. This CDR3 is 15 amino acids long. Germline lookup yields CDR1 DFQATT and CDR2 SNEGSKA (reference sequence). The V segment lost 2 bases and the J segment 3 bases; nucleotides outside the gene matches: 4. This chain's CDR3 is CSARRGGADTGELFF. CDR3 DNA: TGCAGTGCTAGACGCGGGGGGGCCGACACCGGGGAGCTGTTTTTT.

This chain joins TRBV12-5 and TRBJ2-3, with a weak D call TRBD2 (6 bases). There are 16 residues in the CDR3. Looked up from germline, CDR1 is LGHNT and CDR2 is FRNRAP. V gave up 0 bases and J gave up 0 bases, with 10 bases separating them. CDR3 region: CASGLVHGGSTDTQYF. As DNA, the CDR3 is TGTGCTAGTGGTTTGGTACACGGAGGGAGCACAGATACGCAGTATTTT.

This clonotype was counted ten times or more. The CDR3 coding sequence is TGTGCCATCAGTGAGAGGGGGACGAACACCGGGGAGCTGTTTTTT. It codes for CAISERGTNTGELFF. V is TRBV10-3 and J is TRBJ2-2; tentative D call: TRBD1 (6 bases). Trimming shortened V by 2 bases and J by 0 bases, and 7 bases separated the two germline ends. Germline V gene sequence: CDR1 ENHRY, CDR2 SYGVKD. CDR3 length: 15 residues.

This clonotype was detected many times. The J gene is TRBJ2-1, the V gene TRBV3-1; 13 bases are a match to TRBD2. This CDR3 contains 16 residues. J lost 4 bases, V lost 1 base, and 1 base had no gene match. CDR1 is LGHDT and CDR2 is YNNKEL in the germline V gene (reference sequence). CDR3 coding DNA: TGTGCCAGCAGCCAAGCACTAGCGGGAGGGTACAATGAGCAGTTCTTC. Protein: CASSQALAGGYNEQFF.

This clonotype was seen a few times. This sequence joins TRBV7-9 and TRBJ1-1; unclear D gene. Germline lookup yields CDR1 SEHNR and CDR2 FQNEAQ (reference sequence). CDR3 length: 16 amino acids. Deletions cut 1 base from V and 0 bases from J, with 12 bases between. The CDR3 protein is CASSLGGIPMNTEAFF. The CDR3 nucleotides read TGTGCCAGCAGCTTAGGGGGAATCCCCATGAACACTGAAGCTTTCTTT.

This clonotype turned up a few times. The chain combines TRBV9 with TRBJ2-2; D uncertain. Between the trimmed V and J ends, which lost 1 base and 6 bases, there was a span of 7 bases. The germline CDR1 and CDR2 sequences are SGDLS and YYNGEE. The CDR3 is 13 amino acids. This chain's CDR3 is CASSVLSAGELFF. The CDR3 DNA reads TGTGCCAGCAGCGTATTAAGCGCCGGGGAGCTGTTTTTT. The variable domain in full, with the rest retrieved from reference TRBV9 and TRBJ2-2, is DSGVTQTPKHLITATGQRVTLRCSPRSGDLSVYWYQQSLDQGLQFLIQYYNGEERAKGNILERFSAQQFPDLHSELNLSSLELGDSALYFCASSVLSAGELFFGEGSRLTVL.

This clonotype was observed a few times. The rearrangement joins TRBV12-3 or TRBV12-4 to TRBJ2-3, with TRBD2 identical over 8 bases. CDR3 length: 15 amino acids. The trim removed 2 bases at V and 2 bases at J, leaving 3 bases unmatched. The CDR3 is CASSLPGGPTDTQYF. In DNA form, the CDR3 reads TGTGCCAGCAGTTTACCGGGGGGGCCCACAGATACGCAGTATTTT.

This rearrangement joins TRBV29-1 to TRBJ1-2; D gene unclear. This CDR3 comprises 13 residues. Germline CDR1 is SQVTM and CDR2 is ANQGSEA. Trimming stripped 3 bases from V and 2 bases from J, with 10 bases between. CDR3 in amino acids: CSVDRFPNYGYTF. The CDR3 DNA reads TGCAGCGTTGACAGGTTCCCCAACTATGGCTACACCTTC.

In this sample, this clonotype turned up a few times. This rearrangement joins TRBV29-1 to TRBJ2-7; maybe TRBD1 (6 bases). Trimming took off 4 bases at V and 2 bases at J, with 9 bases between the two ends. CDR3 length equals 12 residues. Per germline, CDR1 SQVTM and CDR2 ANQGSEA. The CDR3 DNA reads as TGCAGCGTTGCCAGGGGAACCTACGAGCAGTACTTC. The encoded protein is CSVARGTYEQYF.

The chain has TRBV12-3 or TRBV12-4 and TRBJ1-2; TRBD1 might be the D (5 bases). Trimming removed 3 bases at V and 7 bases at J, with 15 bases between. The CDR3 runs to 14 residues. DNA for the CDR3: TGTGCCAGCAGTTTTGGGCAGGGTCTTGGTGGCTACACCTTC. Residues: CASSFGQGLGGYTF.

This clonotype appeared many times. This chain links TRBV20-1 with TRBJ2-1, with a tentative D call TRBD2 (6 bases). The CDR3 has 14 residues. Germline CDR1 is DFQATT and CDR2 is SNEGSKA (reference sequence). Deletions cut 4 bases from V and 4 bases from J, with 14 bases between. The CDR3 region is CSAKISGTYNEQFF. CDR3 DNA: TGCAGTGCTAAGATTAGCGGAACGTACAATGAGCAGTTCTTC.